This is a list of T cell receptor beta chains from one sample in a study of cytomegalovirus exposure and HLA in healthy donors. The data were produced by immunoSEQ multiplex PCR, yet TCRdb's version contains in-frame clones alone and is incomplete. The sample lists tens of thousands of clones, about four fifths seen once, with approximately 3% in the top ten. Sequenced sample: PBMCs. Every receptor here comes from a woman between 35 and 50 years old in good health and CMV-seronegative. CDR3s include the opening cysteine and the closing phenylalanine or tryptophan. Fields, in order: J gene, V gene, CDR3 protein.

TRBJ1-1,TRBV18,CASSPPSVFF
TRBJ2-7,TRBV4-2,CASSQEEQVYEQYF
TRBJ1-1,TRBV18,CASSPSGTLNTEAFF
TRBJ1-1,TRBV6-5,CASSTGGTEAFF
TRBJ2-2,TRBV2,CASSDKLWTNTGELFF
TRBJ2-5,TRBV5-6,CASSWTSGRAGQETQYF
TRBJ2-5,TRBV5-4,CASTEDRGFQETQYF
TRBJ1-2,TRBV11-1,CASSPDRGGSGYTF
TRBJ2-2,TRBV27,CASSRGTGELFF
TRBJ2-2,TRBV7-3,CASSFGGYTGELFF
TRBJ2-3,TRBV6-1,CASRWERGSRSQYF
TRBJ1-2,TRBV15,CATSRVGQNYGYTF
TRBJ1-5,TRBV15,CATSSWTENQPQHF
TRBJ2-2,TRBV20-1,CSASSPGELFF
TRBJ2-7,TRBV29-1,CSVVVQAYEQYF
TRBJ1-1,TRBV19,CASSADRNTEAFF
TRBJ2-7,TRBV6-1,CASGDYTLQYF
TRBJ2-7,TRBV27,CASSLWARTHEQYF
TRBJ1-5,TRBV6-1,CASSERLGARPQHF
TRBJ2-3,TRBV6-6,CASRERITDTQYF
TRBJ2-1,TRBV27,CASSSLGGQINNEQFF
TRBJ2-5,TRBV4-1,CASSHRFRDRGYQETQYF
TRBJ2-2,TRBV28,CASIGSYGSGFAGELFF
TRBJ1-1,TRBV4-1,CASYGYRREAFF
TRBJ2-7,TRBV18,CASSPLAGGTGTHYEQYF